The present T cell receptor beta chain was sequenced within a study of immune evolution from preneoplasia to lung adenocarcinoma. Germline lookup yields CDR1 SGDLS and CDR2 YYNGEE. Deletions cut 4 bases from V and 5 bases from J, with 20 bases between. The CDR3 runs 16 residues. This clone has a single count. The assay was immunoSEQ multiplex PCR, and TCRdb's table has in-frame clones only and misses some. The table shows 2,100 or so clones, with more than 70% occurring only once. Input material: FFPE minimally invasive lung adenocarcinoma tissue. The sequence came from a person aged 60-79 years with lung adenocarcinoma. The rearrangement uses TRBV9 and TRBJ2-3, with D perhaps matching TRBD2 (5 bases). CDR3 sequence (DNA): TGTGCCAGCAGCCTAGAGGACTCACGCCTAGGAGATACGCAGTATTTT. Its protein product is CASSLEDSRLGDTQYF.